This TCR beta chain was recovered during a study of T cell responses to AZD1222 COVID-19 vaccine. As concerns this clone: Its antigen is unknown.

The method was immunoSEQ multiplex PCR; TCRdb's version includes in-frame clones alone and lacks a portion of them. The table lists roughly 81,000 clones, 80% to 90% of them singletons, with approximately 15% in the top ten. Germline CDR1 reads SNHLY; CDR2 reads FYNNEI. There are 12 residues in the CDR3. The germline V and J ends were trimmed by 9 bases and 5 bases, with 14 bases remaining between them. Study results and caveats: Spike-specific TCR breadth and depth were elevated following two AZD1222 doses. Mostly white British, mostly female donors; authors suggested clonal diversity may be underestimated. Per reports, nearly half of all spike-specific TCRs target regions that are unmutated in variants. Samples come after the peak T cell response, not at day 14.

The source was peripheral blood, collected on day 0 of AZD1222 vaccination. The chain couples TRBV2 to TRBJ2-7, with D possibly called TRBD1 or TRBD2 (5 bases each). The TCR comes from an adult in good health. CDR3 coding DNA: TGTGCCAGTCAGGGAGAGGAACACGAGCAGTACTTC. As protein: CASQGEEHEQYF.